This TCR beta chain emerged from a study of shared clonotypes between healthy human individuals. As to this clone: Additional DNA sequences in this sample encode the identical CDR3.

TCRdb's copy holds only in-frame clones and misses some; the assay was immunoSEQ multiplex PCR. The data show some 2,500,000 clones, about 90% seen once. Germline CDR1 reads SGHRS; CDR2 reads YFSETQ. J gave up 6 bases and V 2 bases, and 4 bases lay outside the gene matches. The CDR3 length is 14 residues. V and J are TRBV5-1 and TRBJ2-3; 9 nucleotides match TRBD1. Sequencing was done on a sample of naive CD4+ T cells from PBMCs. Stated subset: CD45RA+ positively selected. The sequence was collected from a man between 18 and 29 years old in good health. Some clones in this sample may be carry-over from other donors' samples. CDR3 amino acids: CASSLQGAGDTQYF. The CDR3 DNA sequence: TGCGCCAGCAGCTTACAGGGGGCCGGGGATACGCAGTATTTT.